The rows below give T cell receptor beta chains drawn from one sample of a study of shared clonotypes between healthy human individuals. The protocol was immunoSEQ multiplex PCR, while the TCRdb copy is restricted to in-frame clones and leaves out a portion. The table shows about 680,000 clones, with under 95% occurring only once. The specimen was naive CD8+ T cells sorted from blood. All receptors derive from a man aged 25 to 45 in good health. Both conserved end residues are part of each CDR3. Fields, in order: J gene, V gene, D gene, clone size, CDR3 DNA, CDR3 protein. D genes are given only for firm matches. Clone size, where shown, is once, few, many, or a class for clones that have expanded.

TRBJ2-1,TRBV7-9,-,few,TGTGCCAGCAGCCCCCGGGGACCGGAGCAGTTCTTC,CASSPRGPEQFF
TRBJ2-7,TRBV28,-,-,TGTGCCAGCAGAGGGCCGGGACTCTCCTACGAGCAGTACTTC,CASRGPGLSYEQYF
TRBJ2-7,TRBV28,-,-,TGTGCCAGCAGTTCTGACCTGGGGGAGCAGTACTTC,CASSSDLGEQYF
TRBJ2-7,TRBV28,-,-,TGTGCCAGCAGAATGGACTTTACCTACGAGCAGTACTTC,CASRMDFTYEQYF
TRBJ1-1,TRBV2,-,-,TGTGCCAGCAGTGATCCCGGGACACTATTCTTT,CASSDPGTLFF
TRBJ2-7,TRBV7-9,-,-,TGTGCCAGCAGCGTAAATCGCGCGGGGCCCTTCGACTACGAGCAGTACTTC,CASSVNRAGPFDYEQYF
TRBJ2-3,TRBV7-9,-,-,TGTGCCAGCAGCTTCGCTAGCGTTATATCAGATACGCAGTATTTT,CASSFASVISDTQYF
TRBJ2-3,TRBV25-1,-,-,TGTGCCAGCAGTGCTTTTCCGGGGGATACGCAGTATTTT,CASSAFPGDTQYF
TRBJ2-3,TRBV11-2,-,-,TGTGCCAGCAGCTTAGCGGGGCACACAGATACGCAGTATTTT,CASSLAGHTDTQYF
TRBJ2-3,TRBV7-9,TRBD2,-,TGTGCCAGCAGCCCGACCATAATTAGCGGGGCTAGCACAGATACGCAGTATTTT,CASSPTIISGASTDTQYF
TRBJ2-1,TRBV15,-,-,TGTGCCACCAGCAGAGCCACAGGGAACAATGAGCAGTTCTTC,CATSRATGNNEQFF
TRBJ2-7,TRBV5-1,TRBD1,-,TGCGCCAGCAGCCTGGGACAGGGGGGAGGTGAGCAGTACTTC,CASSLGQGGGEQYF
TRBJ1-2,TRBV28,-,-,TGTGCCAGCAGCAAGGGGAGCGACGGCTACACCTTC,CASSKGSDGYTF
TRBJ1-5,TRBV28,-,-,TGTGCCAGCACCCACCGCGGAGTGGGTCAGCCCCAGCATTTT,CASTHRGVGQPQHF
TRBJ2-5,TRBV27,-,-,TGTGCCAGCAGTATGGCGCTGGAGACCCAGTACTTC,CASSMALETQYF
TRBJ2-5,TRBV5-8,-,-,TGTGCCAGCATCGATCAAAGGGGTCGGGAGACCCAGTACTTC,CASIDQRGRETQYF
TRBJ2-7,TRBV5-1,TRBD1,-,TGCGCCAGCAGCCCGCCCTGGGACAGGAGTACGATCTACGAGCAGTACTTC,CASSPPWDRSTIYEQYF
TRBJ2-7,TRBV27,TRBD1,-,TGTGCCAGCAGGGGACAGGGGTCCTACGAGCAGTACTTC,CASRGQGSYEQYF
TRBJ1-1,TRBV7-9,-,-,TGTGCCAGCCTGTCGGACACTGAAGCTTTCTTT,CASLSDTEAFF
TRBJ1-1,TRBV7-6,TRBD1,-,TGTGCCAGCAGCCGAAGGGGGCCGGATTCCGCTGAAGCTTTCTTT,CASSRRGPDSAEAFF
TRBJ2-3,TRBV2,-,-,TGTGCCAGCCCCAGGGAAAGCACAGATACGCAGTATTTT,CASPRESTDTQYF
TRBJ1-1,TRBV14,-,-,TGTGCCAGCAGCCAAGATGAACCTCCCCAAGGGAACACTGAAGCTTTCTTT,CASSQDEPPQGNTEAFF
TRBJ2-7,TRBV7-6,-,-,TGTGCCAGCAGCTCAAACGGGACATCAACGCCCTACGAGCAGTACTTC,CASSSNGTSTPYEQYF
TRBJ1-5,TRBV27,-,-,TGTGCCAGCAGTTTATGGGGCGATGGCAATCAGCCCCAGCATTTT,CASSLWGDGNQPQHF
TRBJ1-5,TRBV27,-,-,TGTGCCAGCAGGGACTGTCTTCAGCCCCAGCATTTT,CASRDCLQPQHF
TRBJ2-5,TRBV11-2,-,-,TGTGCCAGCAGCTCCTGGACAGACGAAGAGACCCAGTACTTC,CASSSWTDEETQYF
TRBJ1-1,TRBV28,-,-,TGTGCCAGCAGTTTAACAGGGACTGTGAACACTGAAGCTTTCTTT,CASSLTGTVNTEAFF
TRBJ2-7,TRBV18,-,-,TGTGCCAGCTCACCACCGGACCGCCACGAGCAGTACTTC,CASSPPDRHEQYF
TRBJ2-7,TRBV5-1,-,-,TGCGCCAGCAGCTCGGACAGCTACGAGCAGTACTTC,CASSSDSYEQYF
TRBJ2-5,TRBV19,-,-,TGTGCCAGTAGTGACGGGAATGCAGAGACCCAGTACTTC,CASSDGNAETQYF
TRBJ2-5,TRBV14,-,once,TGTGCCAGCAGCCAAGACTACGGGACCCAGTACTTC,CASSQDYGTQYF
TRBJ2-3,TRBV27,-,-,TGTGCCAGCAGCTTCGGGGTAGCGGAATACACAGATACGCAGTATTTT,CASSFGVAEYTDTQYF
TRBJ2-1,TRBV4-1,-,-,TGCGCCAGCAGCCTTCAGGGGCCCCTTTACAATGAGCAGTTCTTC,CASSLQGPLYNEQFF
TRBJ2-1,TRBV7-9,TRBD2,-,TGTGCCAGCAGCTGGGAGGGGCTGTGGAATGAGCAGTTCTTC,CASSWEGLWNEQFF
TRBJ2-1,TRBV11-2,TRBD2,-,TGTGCCAGCAGCGCAGTTAGCGGGAGGGCCTACAATGAGCAGTTCTTC,CASSAVSGRAYNEQFF
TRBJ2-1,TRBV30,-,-,TGTGCCTGGTCCCCCTCCTACAATGAGCAGTTCTTC,CAWSPSYNEQFF
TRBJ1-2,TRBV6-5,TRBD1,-,TGTGCCAGCAGTTACTCGAGGACAGGCAATGGCTACACCTTC,CASSYSRTGNGYTF
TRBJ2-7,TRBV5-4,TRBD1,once,TGTGCCAGCAGCTTCCTGGGGCCGACAGGGGATGGCTACGAGCAGTACTTC,CASSFLGPTGDGYEQYF
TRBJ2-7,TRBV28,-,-,TGTGCCAGCAGCTTTTCCGGTTTTGGCTCCTACGAGCAGTACTTC,CASSFSGFGSYEQYF
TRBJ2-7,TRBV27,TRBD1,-,TGTGCCAGCAGCTACGGGACAGGCTCCTACGAGCAGTACTTC,CASSYGTGSYEQYF
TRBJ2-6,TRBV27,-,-,TGTGCCAGCCTAGGGGTGAGCTCTGGGGCCAACGTCCTGACTTTC,CASLGVSSGANVLTF
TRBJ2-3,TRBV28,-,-,TGTGCCAGCCGTTACCACCTGGGGGCCACTTCCACAGATACGCAGTATTTT,CASRYHLGATSTDTQYF
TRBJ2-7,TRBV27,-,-,TGTGCCAGCAGTTTAGGAGCTTGGGGAACCAGCGAGCAGTACTTC,CASSLGAWGTSEQYF
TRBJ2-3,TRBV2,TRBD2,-,TGTGCCAGCTTTAGCGGGAGTAATACGCAGTATTTT,CASFSGSNTQYF
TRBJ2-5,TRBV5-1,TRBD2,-,TGCGCCAGCAGGGGGCGGGAGTCGGTTGTTGAGACCCAGTACTTC,CASRGRESVVETQYF
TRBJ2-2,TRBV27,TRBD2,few,TGTGCCAGCACCCAGCACGGCGGGAGGGCCTCCGGGGAGCTGTTTTTT,CASTQHGGRASGELFF
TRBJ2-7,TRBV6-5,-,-,TGTGCCAGCAGTTACGGGCAGGGCCTTATATCCTACGAGCAGTACTTC,CASSYGQGLISYEQYF
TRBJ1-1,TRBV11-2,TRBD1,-,TGTGCCAGCAGCTGGGAAGGGACAGGGGCGGAAGCTTTCTTT,CASSWEGTGAEAFF
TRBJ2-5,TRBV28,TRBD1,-,TGTGCCAGCAGAAAACAACAGGGGGCTCAAGAGACCCAGTACTTC,CASRKQQGAQETQYF
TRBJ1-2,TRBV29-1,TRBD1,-,TGCAGCGTTCAAGACAGGGTGTATAACTATGGCTACACCTTC,CSVQDRVYNYGYTF
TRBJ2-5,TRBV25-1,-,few,TGTGCCAGCGGGGCCGGCCAGAGAATAGAGACCCAGTACTTC,CASGAGQRIETQYF